Following are 26 T cell receptor beta chains from one sample sequenced in a study of cytomegalovirus exposure and HLA in healthy donors (dated by TCRdb to 2015 to 2018). Library preparation used the immunoSEQ multiplex PCR assay. A mixture of 60 forward primers for TCR Vbeta segments and 13 reverse primers for TCR Jbeta segments was used in the multiplex PCR. The source is immuneACCESS, and TCRdb retained only in-frame sequences with V and J called. Part of the clones is not carried over; for the studies checked, unresolved V genes explain less than half of this, and the remainder is unexplained. This sample holds about 120,000 clones; about three quarters were observed only once. Of the sample, 2.7% falls within the top ten clones. What was sequenced was PBMCs. All receptors derive from a female donor in good health and CMV-seronegative.

CDR3 DNA sequence: TGTGCCAGCAGTGAGCCAGGGTGGGGCTACGAGCAGTACTTC. Translating it yields CASSEPGWGYEQYF. The rearrangement uses TRBV2 and TRBJ2-7; tentative D call: TRBD1 (5 bases). Per the germline V gene, CDR1 is SNHLY and CDR2 is FYNNEI. The CDR3 covers 14 residues. V was trimmed by 3 bases and J by 3 bases, leaving 12 bases between them.

This clone was detected only a few times. The rearrangement links TRBV7-9 to TRBJ1-1, with a tentative D call TRBD1 (6 bases). Germline CDR1 SEHNR, CDR2 FQNEAQ (reference sequence). This CDR3 spans 16 amino acids. V lost 6 bases and J lost 3, with 20 bases in between. The CDR3 sequence: CASRPTGGAGYTEAFF. The DNA of the CDR3 is TGTGCCAGCAGGCCAACTGGGGGGGCAGGATACACTGAAGCTTTCTTT.

The chain links TRBV7-2 to TRBJ1-4; D unclear. Per germline, CDR1 SGHTA and CDR2 FQGNSA. Trimming shortened V by 5 bases and J by 0 bases, and 13 bases separated the two germline ends. The CDR3 totals 16 residues. This CDR3 is CASSPGRLATNEKLFF. The CDR3 DNA reads as TGTGCCAGCAGCCCAGGCCGCCTGGCAACTAATGAAAAACTGTTTTTT.

The chain uses TRBV19 and TRBJ1-4; D gene ambiguous. Trimming removed 0 bases at V and 8 bases at J, with 16 bases between. The CDR3 extends over 16 amino acids. The germline gives CDR1 LNHDA, CDR2 SQIVND (reference sequence). The CDR3 nucleotides read TGTGCCAGTAGTATAGAGCTCCCACGGGTTAACGAAAAACTGTTTTTT. This encodes CASSIELPRVNEKLFF.

V and J are TRBV21-1 and TRBJ1-2. TRBV21-1 is tagged as a pseudogene. The CDR3 totals 15 residues. The CDR3 bases are TGTGCCAGCAGCGGGTGTACGGGCGGGCACCATGGCTACACCTTC. Its translation: CASSGCTGGHHGYTF.

A word on this clone: Other nucleotide sequences from this sample produce the same CDR3. The CDR3 nucleotides are TGTGCCATCAGTGAGTCGATCGGGGGGGCAGATACGCAGTATTTT. This sequence encodes CAISESIGGADTQYF. The V call is TRBV10-3, the J call TRBJ2-3; 8 bases line up with TRBD2. Germline assignment: CDR1 ENHRY and CDR2 SYGVKD. CDR3 length equals 15 residues. V lost 0 bases to trimming and J lost 4 bases; unmatched junction nucleotides: 3.

The CDR3 DNA follows: TGCGCCAGCAGCCAAGAGGGGAGCGGGGGGGCTGGTGAGCAGTTCTTC. Translation gives CASSQEGSGGAGEQFF. The rearrangement uses TRBV4-1 and TRBJ2-1, with 10 bases that match TRBD2. The trim removed 0 bases at V and 9 bases at J, leaving 8 bases unmatched. Germline CDR1 is MGHRA and CDR2 is YSYEKL. The CDR3 is 16 amino acids.

Of note for this clone: A junction end diverges from the germline sequence, so it may reflect a read error. The chain employs TRBV13 and TRBJ2-3; 13 positions agree with TRBD2. Germline CDR1 is PRHDT and CDR2 is FYEKMQ (reference sequence). The CDR3 length is 12 residues. CDR3 DNA: TGTGCCAGCAGATCCGGGACTAGCGGGGTCTTTTTT. Amino acids: CASRSGTSGVFF. The full variable domain, in which reference TRBV13 and TRBJ2-3 provide the parts outside the CDR3, is AAGVIQSPRHLIKEKRETATLKCYPIPRHDTVYWYQQGPGQDPQFLISFYEKMQSDKGSIPDRFSAQQFSDYHSELNMSSLELGDSALYFCASRSGTSGVFFGPGTRLTVL.

The chain uses TRBV7-9 and TRBJ2-1; tentatively, D is TRBD1 (5 bases). The ends were cut back, 4 bases at V and 0 bases at J, with 10 bases in the middle. Germline V gives CDR1 SEHNR, CDR2 FQNEAQ (reference sequence). The CDR3 length is 15 residues. CDR3 bases: TGTGCCAGCAGCTCGACAGCGAGCTCCTACAATGAGCAGTTCTTC. This codes for CASSSTASSYNEQFF.

The CDR3, as DNA: TGTGCCTCGGGGGAGAGACTCGAAAAACTGTTTTTT. Its translation: CASGERLEKLFF. The rearrangement uses TRBV30 and TRBJ1-4; D is perhaps TRBD1 (5 bases). From germline, CDR1 is GTSNPN and CDR2 SVGIG (reference sequence). V was trimmed by 7 bases and J by 8 bases, leaving 14 bases between them. The CDR3 consists of 12 residues.

The chain uses TRBV4-2 and TRBJ2-5; the match to TRBD2 covers 7 bases. The CDR3 extends over 15 amino acids. The germline V gene has CDR1 LGHNA and CDR2 YNFKEQ. V lost 0 bases to trimming and J lost 6 bases; unmatched junction nucleotides: 7. The CDR3 is CASSQDLAVGKTQYF. In DNA form, the CDR3 reads TGTGCCAGCAGCCAAGACCTAGCGGTAGGAAAGACCCAGTACTTC.

This chain connects TRBV9 to TRBJ1-2; TRBD1 matches 9 bases. Trimming removed 5 bases from V and 2 bases from J; junction bases left unmatched: 10. This CDR3 is built from 16 residues. Germline values: CDR1 SGDLS, CDR2 YYNGEE. The CDR3 is CASSRDTGGTNYGYTF. The CDR3 region has the DNA TGTGCCAGCAGTCGCGATACAGGGGGCACCAACTATGGCTACACCTTC.

The gene calls are TRBV13 and TRBJ1-6; 8 positions match TRBD1. J lost 7 bases, V lost 3 bases, and 8 bases had no gene match. Germline assignment: CDR1 PRHDT and CDR2 FYEKMQ (reference sequence). The CDR3 extends over 16 amino acids. This chain's CDR3 is CASSFGQGGGNSPLHF. The CDR3 nucleotides read TGTGCCAGCAGCTTCGGACAGGGAGGGGGGAATTCACCCCTCCACTTT. The variable domain in full, completed from reference TRBV13 and TRBJ1-6, reads AAGVIQSPRHLIKEKRETATLKCYPIPRHDTVYWYQQGPGQDPQFLISFYEKMQSDKGSIPDRFSAQQFSDYHSELNMSSLELGDSALYFCASSFGQGGGNSPLHFGNGTRLTVT.

The chain is built from TRBV6-5 and TRBJ1-2, with TRBD1 matching over 7 bases. The CDR3 is made up of 13 amino acids. Per germline, CDR1 MNHEY and CDR2 SVGAGI. J was trimmed by 6 bases and V by 6 bases; bases with no gene match: 7. The CDR3 loop is CASREGQNNGYTF. For the CDR3, the DNA is TGTGCCAGCAGGGAGGGACAGAACAATGGCTACACCTTC.

This chain joins TRBV9 and TRBJ2-3, with no clear D. CDR3 size: 13 residues. Germline V gene data show CDR1 as SGDLS and CDR2 as YYNGEE. Trimming removed 2 bases from V and 2 bases from J, with 6 bases in between. This CDR3 is CASSVRDTDTQYF. The CDR3 region has the DNA TGTGCCAGCAGCGTTCGAGACACAGATACGCAGTATTTT.

The chain joins TRBV9 to TRBJ2-6; maybe TRBD2 (6 bases). CDR3 length: 18 residues. Germline-derived CDR1 and CDR2 are SGDLS and YYNGEE. Trimming stripped 0 bases from V and 0 bases from J, with 13 bases between. In DNA, the CDR3 is TGTGCCAGCAGCGTAGGGGGTACGGGGGACTCTGGGGCCAACGTCCTGACTTTC. It codes for CASSVGGTGDSGANVLTF. The full variable domain, completed using reference TRBV9 and TRBJ2-6, is DSGVTQTPKHLITATGQRVTLRCSPRSGDLSVYWYQQSLDQGLQFLIQYYNGEERAKGNILERFSAQQFPDLHSELNLSSLELGDSALYFCASSVGGTGDSGANVLTFGAGSRLTVL.

In its sample, this clone was seen once. V gene TRBV15 combines with J gene TRBJ2-1; TRBD2 matches 7 bases. Germline CDR1 reads LNHNV; CDR2 reads YYDKDF (reference sequence). The CDR3 length is 16 residues. Losses at the gene ends were 0 bases for V and 5 bases for J; bases not matched to a gene: 7. CDR3 DNA: TGTGCCACCAGCAGAGATCGGAGCGGGACCGACAATGAGCAGTTCTTC. Translating gives CATSRDRSGTDNEQFF.

This clone has only one observation. This chain joins TRBV2 and TRBJ1-1; TRBD1 matches at 12 bases. This CDR3 is built from 15 residues. Germline V gene data show CDR1 as SNHLY and CDR2 as FYNNEI. V trimming: 7 bases; J trimming: 1 base; junction bases outside the gene matches: 4. CDR3 protein: CASNPGQGANTEAFF. As DNA, the CDR3 is TGTGCCAGCAACCCGGGACAGGGGGCGAACACTGAAGCTTTCTTT.

The rearrangement uses TRBV30 and TRBJ1-1, with 7 bases matching TRBD1. The length of the CDR3 is 13 residues. V lost 0 bases, J lost 6 bases, and 4 bases stayed unmatched. Germline CDR1 reads GTSNPN; CDR2 reads SVGIG (reference sequence). CDR3 coding DNA: TGTGCCTGGAGTGTGCACAGGGGCGCTGAAGCTTTCTTT. Translated, it gives CAWSVHRGAEAFF. The full variable domain, its missing parts supplied by reference TRBV30 and TRBJ1-1, is SQTIHQWPATLVQPVGSPLSLECTVEGTSNPNLYWYRQAAGRGLQLLFYSVGIGQISSEVPQNLSASRPQDRQFILSSKKLLLSDSGFYLCAWSVHRGAEAFFGQGTRLTVV.

A note on this clone: Relative to the germline gene, one junction end is altered; a read error may explain this. The chain couples TRBV7-7 to TRBJ2-7, with D possibly TRBD1 on 6 matching bases. This CDR3 spans 13 amino acids. Per germline, CDR1 SSHAT and CDR2 FNYEAQ (reference sequence). CDR3 residues: CASSLGQLDEQYF. The CDR3 nucleotides read TGTGCTAGCAGCCTCGGACAGCTCGACGAGCAGTACTTC.

This chain uses TRBV23-1 with TRBJ2-1, with D perhaps matching TRBD2 (5 bases). TRBV23-1 is marked as an open reading frame, function uncertain. The CDR3 covers 14 residues. V was trimmed by 0 bases and J by 6 bases, leaving 9 bases between them. In DNA, the CDR3 is TGCGCCAGCAGTCAATCGGCGGGCATCAATGAGCAGTTCTTC. Translation gives CASSQSAGINEQFF.

The chain is built from TRBV6-1 and TRBJ2-5; 8 bases fit TRBD1. CDR1 and CDR2 (germline): MNHNS, SASEGT. V was pared by 6 bases and J by 1 base, with 4 bases of the junction left unmatched. The CDR3 extends over 14 amino acids. CDR3 sequence: CASRSGTGQETQYF. CDR3 DNA sequence: TGTGCCAGCAGGTCCGGGACAGGCCAAGAGACCCAGTACTTC.

This clone was observed a single time. This chain links TRBV11-2 with TRBJ2-3; D not certain. This CDR3 has 15 residues. The V end was cut by 1 base, the J end by 2 bases, with 10 bases between. Germline V gene sequence: CDR1 SGHAT, CDR2 FQNNGV. CDR3 in DNA: TGTGCCAGCAGCTTAGTTCGTTTGGCCACAGATACGCAGTATTTT. Translating gives CASSLVRLATDTQYF. The variable domain in full, completed from reference TRBV11-2 and TRBJ2-3, reads EAGVAQSPRYKIIEKRQSVAFWCNPISGHATLYWYQQILGQGPKLLIQFQNNGVVDDSQLPKDRFSAERLKGVDSTLKIQPAKLEDSAVYLCASSLVRLATDTQYFGPGTRLTVL.

The chain carries TRBV7-2 and TRBJ1-5; 8 positions match TRBD1. V was pared by 5 bases and J by 7 bases, with 10 bases of the junction left unmatched. The germline V gene has CDR1 SGHTA and CDR2 FQGNSA. The CDR3 extends over 15 amino acids. CDR3 sequence reads: CASSSGDRLYQPQHF. The CDR3 DNA sequence: TGTGCCAGCAGCAGTGGGGACAGGCTTTACCAGCCCCAGCATTTT.

The V call is TRBV13, the J call TRBJ1-1; D is undetermined. This CDR3 has 14 residues. Germline V gives CDR1 PRHDT, CDR2 FYEKMQ (reference sequence). Between the trimmed V and J ends, which lost 6 bases and 2 bases, there was a span of 13 bases. As DNA, the CDR3 is TGTGCCAGCAGGGGAACGTGGACTAACACTGAAGCTTTCTTT. It specifies CASRGTWTNTEAFF.

The chain recombines TRBV6-1 with TRBJ1-1; D not resolved. The CDR3 has 15 residues. With 6 bases removed from V and 1 base from J, the gap between germline ends came to 15 bases. The germline gives CDR1 MNHNS, CDR2 SASEGT. In DNA form, the CDR3 reads TGTGCCAGCAGCTCGGCTTGGGAGCCGAACACTGAAGCTTTCTTT. The encoded protein is CASSSAWEPNTEAFF.